The next 14 T cell receptor beta chains were all read from a single sample in a study of T cells in Graves' hyperthyroidism and ophthalmopathy. What was amplified from RNA transcripts were TCR beta CDR3 regions. An initial round of RT-PCR targeting the TCR CDR3 relied on the HTBI primer set. Each CDR3 protein is one row after TCRdb ran MiXCR on the multiplex PCR reads. The sample consists of about 590,000 distinct CDR3 sequences, about 14% of them appearing once. The sample comprised blood. The receptor set was obtained from a woman under 30 with Graves' ophthalmopathy.

The chain employs TRBV5-6 and TRBJ2-3; TRBD2 agrees at 9 bases. Germline trimming cut 0 bases from V and 4 bases from J; bases unmatched to any gene: 6. CDR1 is SGHDT and CDR2 is YYEEEE in the germline V gene. The length of the CDR3 is 16 residues. The CDR3 coding sequence is TGTGCCAGCAGCTTGGCCGGGCGGGAGGGGGCAGATACGCAGTATTTT. It is translated as CASSLAGREGADTQYF. Full variable domain (outside the CDR3, taken from reference TRBV5-6 and TRBJ2-3): DAGVTQSPTHLIKTRGQQVTLRCSPKSGHDTVSWYQQALGQGPQFIFQYYEEEERQRGNFPDRFSGHQFPNYSSELNVNALLLGDSALYLCASSLAGREGADTQYFGPGTRLTVL.

This clonotype was detected many times. V and J are TRBV7-2 and TRBJ1-5, with a tentative D call TRBD1 (5 bases). This CDR3 region has 13 residues. V was cut by 6 bases and J by 6 bases, with 12 bases left in between. CDR1 SGHTA and CDR2 FQGNSA come from the germline V gene. CDR3 DNA sequence: TGTGCCAGCAGTTCAGGGATGCGTCAGCCCCAGCATTTT. Its protein product is CASSSGMRQPQHF.

The genes are TRBV7-9 and TRBJ2-5, with TRBD1 identical over 10 bases. J lost 5 bases, V lost 4 bases, and 7 bases had no gene match. The CDR3 is 15 amino acids. CDR1 is SEHNR, CDR2 FQNEAQ, per germline (reference sequence). CDR3 amino acids: CASSSQPGQGETQYF. The CDR3 region has the DNA TGTGCCAGCAGCTCGCAACCGGGACAGGGGGAGACCCAGTACTTC.

This clonotype has just a few counts. J is TRBJ1-6 and V is TRBV7-9, with 8 positions matching TRBD1. The V gene's germline CDR1 is SEHNR and CDR2 FQNEAQ (reference sequence). V lost 2 bases to trimming and J lost 5 bases; unmatched junction nucleotides: 5. The CDR3 has 16 amino acids. In DNA, the CDR3 is TGTGCCAGCAGCTTATTGATGGACAGGGATAATTCACCCCTCCACTTT. This gives the protein CASSLLMDRDNSPLHF.

CDR3 DNA sequence: TGTGCCAGCAGTTTGCGGGACCCAGGGGGAAAACTGTTTTTT. Its protein product is CASSLRDPGGKLFF. The chain couples TRBV12-3 or TRBV12-4 to TRBJ1-4, with 7 bases identical to TRBD1. V shed 3 bases and J 10 bases; nucleotides not matched to a gene: 8. This CDR3 has 14 amino acids.

This clonotype has a count of ten or more. The V gene is TRBV28, the J gene TRBJ1-2, with D tentatively TRBD1 (6 bases). Germline assignment: CDR1 MDHEN and CDR2 SYDVKM. The CDR3 is 14 amino acids. Trimming pared 6 bases from V and 7 bases from J, leaving 18 bases between. Written as DNA, the CDR3 is TGTGCCAGCAGGACCGTTACAGGGTCCCTTGGCTACACCTTC. This encodes CASRTVTGSLGYTF.

In this sample, this clonotype turned up many times. V is TRBV2 and J is TRBJ1-3; possibly TRBD1 for D (6 bases). The CDR3 spans 16 residues. V lost 6 bases and J 3 bases, leaving 18 bases between the germline ends. CDR1 and CDR2 from the germline V gene are SNHLY and FYNNEI. CDR3 in DNA: TGTGCCAGCAGATATCGCGGGGGCGAGCTTGGAAACACCATATATTTT. It specifies CASRYRGGELGNTIYF. The variable domain in full, completed from reference TRBV2 and TRBJ1-3, reads EPEVTQTPSHQVTQMGQEVILRCVPISNHLYFYWYRQILGQKVEFLVSFYNNEISEKSEIFDDQFSVERPDGSNFTLKIRSTKLEDSAMYFCASRYRGGELGNTIYFGEGSWLTVV.

At least ten counts were recorded for this clonotype. The chain links TRBV6-5 to TRBJ2-2; TRBD2 aligns across 8 bases. CDR1 and CDR2 (germline): MNHEY, SVGAGI. The CDR3 is made up of 17 amino acids. V gave up 0 bases and J gave up 7 bases; unmatched junction bases: 10. The CDR3 DNA reads TGTGCCAGCAGTTACTCTCGTTCGGCTAGCGGGCACGGGGAGCTGTTTTTT. Translation: CASSYSRSASGHGELFF.

This clonotype has more than one count but fewer than ten. The rearrangement links TRBV5-1 to TRBJ2-2; 13 nucleotides line up with TRBD2. This CDR3 has 17 residues. V trimming: 1 base; J trimming: 5 bases; junction bases outside the gene matches: 5. Germline loops: CDR1 SGHRS, CDR2 YFSETQ. Here the CDR3 DNA reads TGCGCCAGCAGCTTGAGGACTAGCGGGAGCTTTACCGGGGAGCTGTTTTTT. Translated, it gives CASSLRTSGSFTGELFF.

Ten or more counts support this clonotype. The rearrangement uses TRBV20-1 and TRBJ1-5; a possible D gene is TRBD1 (6 bases). V was cut by 1 base and J by 1 base, with 11 bases left in between. The germline V gene encodes CDR1 DFQATT and CDR2 SNEGSKA (reference sequence). This CDR3 is built from 15 residues. The CDR3 loop is CSARVGTKSNQPQHF. CDR3 DNA: TGCAGTGCTAGAGTCGGGACAAAGAGCAATCAGCCCCAGCATTTT.

This clonotype came up many times. The chain carries TRBV7-2 and TRBJ2-7; D uncertain. The CDR3 is 14 amino acids. Trimming cost V 5 bases and J 3 bases, with 14 bases left between them. From germline, CDR1 is SGHTA and CDR2 FQGNSA. CDR3 DNA sequence: TGTGCCAGCAGCGCTCAGGCCGCAGTCTACGAGCAGTACTTC. Its translation: CASSAQAAVYEQYF.

The rearrangement uses TRBV7-6 and TRBJ1-3; TRBD1 matches 7 bases. Germline-derived CDR1 and CDR2 are SGHVS and FNYEAQ. V shed 5 bases, J shed 2 bases, and the junction held 6 bases outside the gene matches. The CDR3 has 15 amino acids. In DNA form, the CDR3 reads TGTGCCAGCAGCCCCGGGACAGAGACTGGAAACACCATATATTTT. Amino acids: CASSPGTETGNTIYF.

This clonotype was detected many times. DNA for the CDR3: TGTGCCAGCAGTTTCGGACAGGCGAGGAATCAGCCCCAGCATTTT. This encodes CASSFGQARNQPQHF. This rearrangement joins TRBV28 to TRBJ1-5, with TRBD1 identical over 7 bases. CDR3 length: 15 residues. V shed 3 bases and J 4 bases; nucleotides not matched to a gene: 6. Per germline, CDR1 MDHEN and CDR2 SYDVKM.

This chain connects TRBV6-2 or TRBV6-3 to TRBJ2-5; D possibly corresponds to TRBD1 (5 bases). Trimming shortened V by 0 bases and J by 4 bases, and 9 bases separated the two germline ends. This CDR3 region has 14 residues. Per the germline V gene, CDR1 is MNHEY and CDR2 is SVGEGT. CDR3 amino acids: CASSYSARAETQYF. In nucleotides, the CDR3 is TGTGCCAGCAGTTACTCGGCCAGGGCAGAGACCCAGTACTTC.